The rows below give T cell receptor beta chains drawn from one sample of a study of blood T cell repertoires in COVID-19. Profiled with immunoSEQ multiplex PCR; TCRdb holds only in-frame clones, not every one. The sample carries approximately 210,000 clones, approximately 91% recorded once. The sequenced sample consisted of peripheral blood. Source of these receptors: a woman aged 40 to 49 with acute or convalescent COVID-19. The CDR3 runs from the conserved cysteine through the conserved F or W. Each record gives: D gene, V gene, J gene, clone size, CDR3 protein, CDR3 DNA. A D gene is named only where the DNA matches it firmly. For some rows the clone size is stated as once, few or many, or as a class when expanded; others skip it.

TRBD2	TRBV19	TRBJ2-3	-	CASSDRRGTKGDTQYF	TGTGCCAGTAGTGATCGGCGGGGGACTAAGGGAGATACGCAGTATTTT
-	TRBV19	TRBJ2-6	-	CASSPSPGQFTSGANVLTF	TGTGCCAGTAGCCCGTCTCCCGGACAGTTTACTTCTGGGGCCAACGTCCTGACTTTC
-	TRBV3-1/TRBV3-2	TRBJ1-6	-	CASSQETRSPLHF	TGTGCCAGCAGCCAAGAAACGAGGTCACCCCTCCACTTT
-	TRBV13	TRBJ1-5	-	CASSFGGAGNQPQHF	TGTGCCAGCAGCTTTGGGGGGGCGGGGAATCAGCCCCAGCATTTT
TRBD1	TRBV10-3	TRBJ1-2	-	CAITRTGDYGYTF	TGTGCCATTACACGGACAGGGGACTATGGCTACACCTTC
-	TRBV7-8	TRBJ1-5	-	CASSPSVSRNQPQHF	TGTGCCAGCAGCCCAAGCGTCAGTCGTAATCAGCCCCAGCATTTT
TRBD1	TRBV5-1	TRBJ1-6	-	CASSRGQGSGVSSYNSPLHF	TGCGCCAGCAGCCGGGGACAGGGGTCCGGGGTGAGCTCCTATAATTCACCCCTCCACTTT
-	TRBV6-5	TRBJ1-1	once	CASSYQGGTEAFF	TGTGCCAGCAGTTATCAGGGAGGTACTGAAGCTTTCTTT
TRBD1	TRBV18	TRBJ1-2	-	CASSPPEGRGLGYTF	TGTGCCAGCTCACCACCGGAGGGTAGGGGGCTAGGCTACACCTTC
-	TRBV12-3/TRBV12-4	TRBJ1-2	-	CASSWGGGGYTF	TGTGCCAGCAGTTGGGGAGGGGGTGGCTACACCTTC
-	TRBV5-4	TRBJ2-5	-	CASSFKGEETQYF	TGTGCCAGCAGCTTCAAGGGGGAAGAGACCCAGTACTTC
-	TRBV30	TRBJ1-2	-	CAWSRVGGYTF	TGTGCCTGGAGCCGGGTCGGAGGCTACACCTTC
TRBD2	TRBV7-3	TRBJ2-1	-	CASSLKAGGVNEQFF	TGTGCCAGCAGCTTAAAGGCGGGGGGCGTGAATGAGCAGTTCTTC
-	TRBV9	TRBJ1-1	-	CASSDNSLEAFF	TGTGCCAGCAGCGATAACAGTCTTGAAGCTTTCTTT
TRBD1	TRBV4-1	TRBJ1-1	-	CASSQVGTGQLNTEAFF	TGCGCCAGCAGCCAAGTGGGGACAGGGCAACTGAACACTGAAGCTTTCTTT
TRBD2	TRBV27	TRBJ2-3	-	CASSGGGGTDTQYF	TGTGCCAGCAGTGGGGGGGGAGGCACAGATACGCAGTATTTT
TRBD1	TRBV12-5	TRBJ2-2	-	CASGLVGQGTTLNTGELFF	TGTGCTAGTGGTTTGGTTGGACAGGGGACGACCCTGAACACCGGGGAGCTGTTTTTT
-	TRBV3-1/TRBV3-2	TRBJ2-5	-	CASSQDRAGWYQETQYF	TGTGCCAGCAGCCAAGATAGGGCGGGCTGGTACCAAGAGACCCAGTACTTC
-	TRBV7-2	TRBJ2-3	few	CASSLGRTGRGGTDTQYF	TGTGCCAGCAGCTTAGGTCGGACGGGCAGGGGTGGCACAGATACGCAGTATTTT
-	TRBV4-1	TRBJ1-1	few	CASSQRQNTEAFF	TGCGCCAGCAGCCAAAGACAGAACACTGAAGCTTTCTTT
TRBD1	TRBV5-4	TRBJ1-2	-	CASSAYKTGDYGYTF	TGTGCCAGCAGCGCCTACAAAACAGGGGACTATGGCTACACCTTC
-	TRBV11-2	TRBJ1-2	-	CASSLFYRDGYTF	TGTGCCAGCAGCCTATTCTACAGGGATGGCTACACCTTC
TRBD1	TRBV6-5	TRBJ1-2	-	CASSYLSGTAYGYTF	TGTGCCAGCAGTTATCTTTCTGGGACAGCCTATGGCTACACCTTC
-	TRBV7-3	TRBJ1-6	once	CASSPGGGNSPLHF	TGTGCCAGCAGCCCCGGGGGGGGTAATTCACCCCTCCACTTT
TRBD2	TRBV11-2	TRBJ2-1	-	CASSVLAGGHYNEQFF	TGTGCCAGCAGCGTTTTAGCGGGGGGGCACTACAATGAGCAGTTCTTC
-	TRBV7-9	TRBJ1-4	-	CASSLWEGEKLFF	TGTGCCAGCAGCTTATGGGAGGGTGAAAAACTGTTTTTT
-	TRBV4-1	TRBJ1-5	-	CASSQDGRAVLGGNQPQHF	TGCGCCAGCAGCCAAGATGGGCGGGCCGTCCTTGGGGGCAATCAGCCCCAGCATTTT
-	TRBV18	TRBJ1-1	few	CASSQRENTEAFF	TGTGCCAGCTCCCAGAGGGAGAACACTGAAGCTTTCTTT
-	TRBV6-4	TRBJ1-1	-	CASSDYGGNTEAFF	TGTGCCAGCAGTGACTACGGGGGGAACACTGAAGCTTTCTTT
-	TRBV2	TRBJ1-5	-	CASSAAGTPVQPQHF	TGTGCCAGTTCGGCTGCCGGGACACCGGTTCAGCCCCAGCATTTT
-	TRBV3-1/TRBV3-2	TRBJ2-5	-	CASSQRGEETQYF	TGTGCCAGCAGCCAACGGGGAGAAGAGACCCAGTACTTC
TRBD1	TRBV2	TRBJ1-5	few	CASSIHGTGHSNQPQHF	TGTGCCAGCAGCATACATGGGACAGGGCATAGCAATCAGCCCCAGCATTTT
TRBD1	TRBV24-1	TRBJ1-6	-	CATSPRWDSNSPLHF	TGTGCCACCAGCCCTCGCTGGGACAGTAATTCACCCCTCCACTTT
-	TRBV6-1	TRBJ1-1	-	CASSDPKPGRGGTEAFF	TGTGCCAGCAGTGACCCCAAACCGGGACGGGGGGGCACTGAAGCTTTCTTT
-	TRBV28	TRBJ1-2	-	CASGLPDSFGSYTF	TGTGCCAGCGGGCTGCCGGACAGCTTTGGAAGCTACACCTTC
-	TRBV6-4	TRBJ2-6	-	CASSAVLGRLSGANVLTF	TGTGCCAGCAGCGCGGTACTGGGTAGGCTCTCTGGGGCCAACGTCCTGACTTTC
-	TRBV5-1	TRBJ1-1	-	CASSRQVTNMNTEAFF	TGCGCCAGCAGCCGTCAGGTTACAAACATGAACACTGAAGCTTTCTTT
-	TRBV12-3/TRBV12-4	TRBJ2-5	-	CASRSRLVETQYF	TGTGCCAGCAGGTCGCGACTAGTGGAGACCCAGTACTTC
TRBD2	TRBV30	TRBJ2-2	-	CAWRVGGVGELFF	TGTGCCTGGCGGGTCGGGGGGGTCGGGGAGCTGTTTTTT
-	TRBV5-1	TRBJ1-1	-	CASSLEPGVNTEAFF	TGCGCCAGCAGCTTGGAACCGGGGGTGAACACTGAAGCTTTCTTT
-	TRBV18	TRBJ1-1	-	CASSPPTGTEAFF	TGTGCCAGCTCACCACCTACAGGGACTGAAGCTTTCTTT
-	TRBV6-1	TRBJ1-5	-	CASSESDRGAGQPQHF	TGTGCCAGCAGTGAATCAGACCGGGGGGCAGGGCAGCCCCAGCATTTT
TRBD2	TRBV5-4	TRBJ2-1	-	CASSSSGGRSYNEQFF	TGTGCCAGCAGTTCTAGCGGGGGTCGCTCCTACAATGAGCAGTTCTTC
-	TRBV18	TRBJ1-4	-	CASSPDSGAEKLFF	TGTGCCAGCTCCCCCGATAGCGGGGCTGAAAAACTGTTTTTT
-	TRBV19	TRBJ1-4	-	CASSIGRRGIENEKLFF	TGTGCCAGTAGTATCGGGCGTAGGGGAATTGAGAATGAAAAACTGTTTTTT
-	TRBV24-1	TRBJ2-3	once	CATSPGWTDTDTQYF	TGTGCCACCAGTCCGGGCTGGACAGACACAGATACGCAGTATTTT
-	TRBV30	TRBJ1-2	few	CAWIEPKTLTNGYTF	TGTGCCTGGATTGAACCAAAAACCCTAACTAATGGCTACACCTTC